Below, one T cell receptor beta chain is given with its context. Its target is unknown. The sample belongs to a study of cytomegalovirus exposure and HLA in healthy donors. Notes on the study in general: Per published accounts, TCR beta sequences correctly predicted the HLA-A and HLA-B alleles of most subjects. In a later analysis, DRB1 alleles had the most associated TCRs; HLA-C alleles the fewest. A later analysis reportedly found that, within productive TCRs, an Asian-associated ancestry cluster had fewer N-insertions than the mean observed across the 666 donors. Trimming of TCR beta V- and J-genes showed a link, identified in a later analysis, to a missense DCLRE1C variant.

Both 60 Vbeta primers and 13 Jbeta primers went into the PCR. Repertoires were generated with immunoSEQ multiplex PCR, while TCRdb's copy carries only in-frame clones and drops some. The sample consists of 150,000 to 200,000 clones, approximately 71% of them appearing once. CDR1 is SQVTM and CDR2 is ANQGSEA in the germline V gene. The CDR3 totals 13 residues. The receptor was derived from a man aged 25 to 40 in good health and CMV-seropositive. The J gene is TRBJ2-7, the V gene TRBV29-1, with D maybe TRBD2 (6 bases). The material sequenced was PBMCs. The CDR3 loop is CSVIRGIAYEQYF. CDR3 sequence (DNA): TGCTCGGTAATCCGGGGGATTGCCTACGAGCAGTACTTC.